Below are 20 T cell receptor beta chains sequenced from a single sample in a study of shared clonotypes between healthy human individuals. Produced via immunoSEQ multiplex PCR; TCRdb's table is partial and in-frame only. In the table there are approximately 2.3 million clones, approximately 93% of which are singletons. The material sequenced was naive CD4+ T cells from PBMCs. Subset defined: CD45RA+ positively selected. Receptor source: a man aged 18 to 29 in good health. Some clones in this sample may be carry-over from other donors' samples.

This chain links TRBV15 with TRBJ2-7; no firm D call. The CDR3 has 16 amino acids. Germline V gene sequence: CDR1 LNHNV, CDR2 YYDKDF (reference sequence). Trimming took off 0 bases at V and 0 bases at J, with 12 bases between the two ends. Here the CDR3 DNA reads TGTGCCACCAGCAGAGATGGAGTACGGGCCTCCTACGAGCAGTACTTC. This codes for CATSRDGVRASYEQYF. The full variable domain, its missing parts supplied by reference TRBV15 and TRBJ2-7, is DAMVIQNPRYQVTQFGKPVTLSCSQTLNHNVMYWYQQKSSQAPKLLFHYYDKDFNNEADTPDNFQSRRPNTSFCFLDIRSPGLGDTAMYLCATSRDGVRASYEQYFGPGTRLTVT.

The V and J genes are TRBV4-3 and TRBJ2-1, with 11 positions matching TRBD1. This CDR3 is built from 16 residues. Germline V CDR1 and CDR2: LGHNA, YSLEER. Germline trimming cut 4 bases from V and 8 bases from J; bases unmatched to any gene: 10. The CDR3 DNA reads TGCGCCAGCAGCCGGACAGGGGGCGGACTTTTGTATGAGCAGTTCTTC. It codes for CASSRTGGGLLYEQFF.

The chain employs TRBV7-3 and TRBJ2-7, with 7 bases identical to TRBD2. Trimming removed 1 base from V and 5 bases from J; junction bases left unmatched: 8. The CDR3 sequence is 15 residues long. Per germline, CDR1 SGHTA and CDR2 FQGTGA. CDR3 nucleotides: TGTGCCAGCAGCTTAATGGGCGGGGGACGGGACGAGCAGTACTTC. It is translated as CASSLMGGGRDEQYF.

This chain links TRBV5-5 with TRBJ1-2, with D hard to call. Per germline, CDR1 SGHKS and CDR2 YYEKEE (reference sequence). V gave up 1 base and J gave up 2 bases, with 9 bases separating them. CDR3 length: 14 residues. CDR3 sequence reads: CASSLHVENYGYTF. Here the CDR3 DNA reads TGTGCCAGCAGCTTGCATGTAGAAAACTATGGCTACACCTTC.

This chain connects TRBV25-1 to TRBJ2-7; D ambiguous. From germline, CDR1 is MGHDK and CDR2 SYGVNS. The CDR3 spans 13 residues. V dropped 3 bases and J dropped 2 bases, with 8 bases sitting between them. CDR3 protein: CASSDVGTYEQYF. Written as DNA, the CDR3 is TGTGCCAGCAGTGATGTCGGAACCTACGAGCAGTACTTC.

The V call is TRBV9, the J call TRBJ1-1; TRBD1 aligns across 10 bases. The CDR3 has 15 residues. V was clipped by 4 bases and J by 3 bases; unmatched bases: 6. Per germline, CDR1 SGDLS and CDR2 YYNGEE. DNA for the CDR3: TGTGCCAGCAGCTTCACCGGACAGGGGGACACTGAAGCTTTCTTT. Its protein is CASSFTGQGDTEAFF.

This clone has only a few counts. This chain connects TRBV10-3 to TRBJ1-3; 7 bases match TRBD1. The CDR3 contains 14 residues. Germline values: CDR1 ENHRY, CDR2 SYGVKD. The ends lost 4 bases at V and 5 bases at J; junction bases unmatched: 5. CDR3 protein: CAISGGQRRNTIYF. Written as DNA, the CDR3 is TGTGCCATCAGTGGGGGACAGAGGAGAAACACCATATATTTT.

The rearrangement uses TRBV7-2 and TRBJ2-5; either TRBD1 or TRBD2 may supply D (5 bases each). Germline lookup yields CDR1 SGHTA and CDR2 FQGNSA. The V gene lost 5 bases and the J gene lost 8 bases, with 15 bases spanning the gap. CDR3 length equals 13 residues. The DNA of the CDR3 is TGTGCCAGCAGCCGGTCTCCGGGGCCCACCCAGTACTTC. Translation: CASSRSPGPTQYF.

This chain connects TRBV13 to TRBJ1-1; TRBD1 aligns across 7 bases. Trimming cost V 5 bases and J 2 bases; bases outside gene matches: 5. Germline loops: CDR1 PRHDT, CDR2 FYEKMQ (reference sequence). The CDR3 spans 14 residues. DNA for the CDR3: TGTGCCAGCAGCCTTCGGGACAGAAACACTGAAGCTTTCTTT. This translates into CASSLRDRNTEAFF.

J is TRBJ2-2 and V is TRBV13; 12 bases are a match to TRBD2. The CDR3 loop spans 16 amino acids. Looked up from germline, CDR1 is PRHDT and CDR2 is FYEKMQ (reference sequence). With V trimmed by 5 bases and J by 6 bases, 7 bases remained unmatched. The CDR3 coding sequence is TGTGCCAGCAGCCCGCGTCCTAGCGGGAGGGCCGGGGAGCTGTTTTTT. It encodes CASSPRPSGRAGELFF.

CDR3: CASSSRGNTIYF. CDR3 sequence (DNA): TGTGCCAGCAGCTCCAGAGGAAACACCATATATTTT. The J gene is TRBJ1-3, the V gene TRBV7-9; unclear D gene. Trimming removed 4 bases at V and 4 bases at J, with 5 bases between. This CDR3 has 12 residues. The germline V gene has CDR1 SEHNR and CDR2 FQNEAQ (reference sequence).

This clone showed up just once. The chain combines TRBV11-2 with TRBJ2-2; D ambiguous. The CDR3 contains 14 residues. CDR1 SGHAT and CDR2 FQNNGV come from the germline V gene. The germline V and J ends were trimmed by 4 bases and 0 bases, with 6 bases remaining between them. The CDR3: CASSSSANTGELFF. In DNA form, the CDR3 reads TGTGCCAGCAGCTCCAGCGCGAACACCGGGGAGCTGTTTTTT.

The chain couples TRBV4-1 to TRBJ1-1; 8 bases fit TRBD1. There are 15 residues in the CDR3. Per the germline V gene, CDR1 is MGHRA and CDR2 is YSYEKL. Trimming took 2 bases from V and 5 from J; bases not matched to a gene: 7. The CDR3, as DNA: TGCGCCAGCAGCCAAACCGCAGGGGGCAGGACTGAAGCTTTCTTT. Protein: CASSQTAGGRTEAFF.

As regards this clone: Other nucleotide sequences in the sample specify the same CDR3. The gene calls are TRBV5-1 and TRBJ2-1; tentatively, D is TRBD1 (6 bases). The CDR3 covers 13 residues. Germline CDR1 reads SGHRS; CDR2 reads YFSETQ. V was pared by 0 bases and J by 10 bases, with 11 bases between. The CDR3 is CASSLGQDNEQFF. The CDR3 nucleotides are TGCGCCAGCAGCTTGGGACAGGATAACGAGCAGTTCTTC.

The chain uses TRBV6-5 and TRBJ1-4, with D possibly matching TRBD1 (5 bases). V lost 6 bases to trimming and J lost 6 bases, with 14 bases between them. The V gene's germline CDR1 is MNHEY and CDR2 SVGAGI. The CDR3 totals 14 residues. CDR3 in DNA: TGTGCCAGCAGGGGAAGGCGACAGTATGAAAAACTGTTTTTT. Protein: CASRGRRQYEKLFF.

The V and J genes are TRBV6-5 and TRBJ2-3; D may be TRBD2 (5 bases). The CDR3 runs 14 residues. Germline-derived CDR1 and CDR2 are MNHEY and SVGAGI. V was cut by 6 bases and J by 6 bases, with 16 bases left in between. This CDR3 is CASSERTPADTQYF. The CDR3 DNA follows: TGTGCCAGCAGCGAACGGACTCCAGCGGATACGCAGTATTTT.

The chain couples TRBV6-1 to TRBJ2-2; D is uncertain. The CDR3 sequence is 14 residues long. Trimming took off 2 bases at V and 5 bases at J, with 9 bases between the two ends. Per the germline V gene, CDR1 is MNHNS and CDR2 is SASEGT. The CDR3 sequence: CASSEPRRTGELFF. DNA for the CDR3: TGTGCCAGCAGTGAACCTCGTAGGACCGGGGAGCTGTTTTTT.

This clone was observed once. The chain combines TRBV2 with TRBJ2-2, with a weak D call TRBD1 (5 bases). This CDR3 contains 15 residues. V dropped 3 bases and J dropped 5 bases, with 13 bases sitting between them. Germline CDR1 and CDR2: SNHLY and FYNNEI. The CDR3 DNA reads TGTGCCAGCAGTGAGTGGGGCATTGGAACCGGGGAGCTGTTTTTT. The encoded protein is CASSEWGIGTGELFF.

Comments on this clone: Because the CDR3's place on the DNA is in doubt, the DNA is left out and the CDR3 is given as listed by TCRdb. V is TRBV6-6 and J is TRBJ1-4. The germline CDR1 and CDR2 sequences are MNHNY and SVGAGI (reference sequence). Including both end residues, the CDR3 is 13 amino acids long. CDR3 region: CASSTSAHEKLFF.

CDR3 DNA sequence: TGTGCCAGTAGTATAAGCCTAGCGGGAGGTATGTACGAGCAGTACTTC. It specifies CASSISLAGGMYEQYF. J is TRBJ2-7 and V is TRBV19; TRBD2 matches 11 bases. This CDR3 region has 16 residues. V lost 2 bases to trimming and J lost 4 bases; unmatched junction nucleotides: 7. The germline V gene has CDR1 LNHDA and CDR2 SQIVND (reference sequence). The whole variable domain, filled in from reference TRBV19 and TRBJ2-7, reads DGGITQSPKYLFRKEGQNVTLSCEQNLNHDAMYWYRQDPGQGLRLIYYSQIVNDFQKGDIAEGYSVSREKKESFPLTVTSAQKNPTAFYLCASSISLAGGMYEQYFGPGTRLTVT.